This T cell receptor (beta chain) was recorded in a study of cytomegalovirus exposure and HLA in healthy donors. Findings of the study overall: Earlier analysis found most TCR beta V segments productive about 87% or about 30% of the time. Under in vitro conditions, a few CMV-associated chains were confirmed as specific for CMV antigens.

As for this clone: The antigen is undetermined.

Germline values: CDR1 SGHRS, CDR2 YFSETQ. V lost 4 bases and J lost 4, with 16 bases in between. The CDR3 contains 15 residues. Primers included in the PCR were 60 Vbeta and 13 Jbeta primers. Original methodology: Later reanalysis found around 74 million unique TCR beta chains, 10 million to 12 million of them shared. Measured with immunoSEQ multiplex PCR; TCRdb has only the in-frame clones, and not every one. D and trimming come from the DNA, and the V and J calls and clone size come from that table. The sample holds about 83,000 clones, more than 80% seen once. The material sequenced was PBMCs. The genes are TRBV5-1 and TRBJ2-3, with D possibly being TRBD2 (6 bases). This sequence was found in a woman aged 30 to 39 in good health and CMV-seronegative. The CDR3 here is CASSRSGLGADTQYF. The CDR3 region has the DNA TGCGCCAGCAGCCGGTCGGGACTCGGGGCAGATACGCAGTATTTT. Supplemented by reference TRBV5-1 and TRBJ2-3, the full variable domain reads KAGVTQTPRYLIKTRGQQVTLSCSPISGHRSVSWYQQTPGQGLQFLFEYFSETQRNKGNFPGRFSGRQFSNSRSEMNVSTLELGDSALYLCASSRSGLGADTQYFGPGTRLTVL.